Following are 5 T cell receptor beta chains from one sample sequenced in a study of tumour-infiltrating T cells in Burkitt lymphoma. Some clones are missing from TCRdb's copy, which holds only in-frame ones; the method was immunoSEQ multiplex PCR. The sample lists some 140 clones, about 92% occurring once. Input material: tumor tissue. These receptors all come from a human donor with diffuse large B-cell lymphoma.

CDR3 sequence (DNA): TGTGCCAGCTCACCACGATCGGGGCAAGAGACCCAGTACTTC. Protein product: CASSPRSGQETQYF. V is TRBV18 and J is TRBJ2-5, with D perhaps TRBD2 (5 bases). With 1 base removed from V and 2 bases from J, the gap between germline ends came to 8 bases. The germline V gene encodes CDR1 KGHSH and CDR2 LQKENI. The CDR3 covers 14 residues.

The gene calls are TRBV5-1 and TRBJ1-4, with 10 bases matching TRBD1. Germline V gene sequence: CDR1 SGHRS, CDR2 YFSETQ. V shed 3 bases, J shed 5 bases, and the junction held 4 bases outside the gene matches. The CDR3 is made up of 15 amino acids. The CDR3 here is CASSSRDRGNEKLFF. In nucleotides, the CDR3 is TGCGCCAGCAGCTCCCGGGACAGGGGAAATGAAAAACTGTTTTTT.

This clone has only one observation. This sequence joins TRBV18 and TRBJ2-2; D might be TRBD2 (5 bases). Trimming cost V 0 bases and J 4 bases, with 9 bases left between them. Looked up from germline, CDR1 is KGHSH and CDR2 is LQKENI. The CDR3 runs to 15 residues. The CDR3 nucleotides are TGTGCCAGCTCACCACCGGTCGGGATCACCGGGGAGCTGTTTTTT. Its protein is CASSPPVGITGELFF.

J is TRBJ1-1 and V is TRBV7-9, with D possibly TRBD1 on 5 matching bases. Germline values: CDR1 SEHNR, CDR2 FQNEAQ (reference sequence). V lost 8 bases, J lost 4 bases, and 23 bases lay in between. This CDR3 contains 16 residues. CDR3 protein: CASRSWLVSGRTEAFF. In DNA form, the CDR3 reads TGTGCCAGCCGGTCGTGGTTGGTTTCGGGGCGCACTGAAGCTTTCTTT. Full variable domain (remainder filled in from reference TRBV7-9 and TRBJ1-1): DTGVSQNPRHKITKRGQNVTFRCDPISEHNRLYWYRQTLGQGPEFLTYFQNEAQLEKSRLLSDRFSAERPKGSFSTLEIQRTEQGDSAMYLCASRSWLVSGRTEAFFGQGTRLTVV.

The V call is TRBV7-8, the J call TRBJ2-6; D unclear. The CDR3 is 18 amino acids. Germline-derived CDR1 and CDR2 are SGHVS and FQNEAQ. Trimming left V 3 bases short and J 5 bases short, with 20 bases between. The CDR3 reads CASSFACYPQSRANVLTF. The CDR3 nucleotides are TGTGCCAGCAGCTTTGCCTGTTACCCACAAAGTCGGGCCAACGTCCTGACTTTC.